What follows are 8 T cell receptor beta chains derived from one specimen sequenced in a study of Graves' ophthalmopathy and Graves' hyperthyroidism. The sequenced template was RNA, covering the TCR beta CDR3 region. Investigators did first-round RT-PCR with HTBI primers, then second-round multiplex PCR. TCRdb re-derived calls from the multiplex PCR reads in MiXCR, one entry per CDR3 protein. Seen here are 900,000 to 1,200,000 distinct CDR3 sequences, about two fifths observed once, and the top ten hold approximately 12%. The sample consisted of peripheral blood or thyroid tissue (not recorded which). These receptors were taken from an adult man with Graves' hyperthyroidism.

DNA of the CDR3: TGTGCCAGCAGCTTTCGGGTTACCCTATCCCCGACATCTCGGAATGGCTACACCTTC. This codes for CASSFRVTLSPTSRNGYTF. V is TRBV11-2 and J is TRBJ1-2; D is unclear. The CDR3 covers 19 residues. V was shortened by 3 bases and J by 6 bases, with 29 bases between the two germline ends. Germline lookup yields CDR1 SGHAT and CDR2 FQNNGV.

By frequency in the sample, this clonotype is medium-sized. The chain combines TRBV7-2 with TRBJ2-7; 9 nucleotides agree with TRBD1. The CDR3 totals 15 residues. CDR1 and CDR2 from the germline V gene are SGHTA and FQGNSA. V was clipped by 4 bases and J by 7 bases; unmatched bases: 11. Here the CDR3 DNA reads TGTGCCAGCAGCTACAGGGGGCAGGGGGCGGAGGAGCAGTACTTC. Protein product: CASSYRGQGAEEQYF.

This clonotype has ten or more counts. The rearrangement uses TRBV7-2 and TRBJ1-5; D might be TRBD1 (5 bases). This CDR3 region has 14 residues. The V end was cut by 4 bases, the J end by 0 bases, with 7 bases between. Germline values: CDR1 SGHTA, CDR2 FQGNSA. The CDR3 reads CASSYDSSNQPQHF. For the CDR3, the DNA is TGTGCCAGCAGCTATGACAGTAGCAATCAGCCCCAGCATTTT.

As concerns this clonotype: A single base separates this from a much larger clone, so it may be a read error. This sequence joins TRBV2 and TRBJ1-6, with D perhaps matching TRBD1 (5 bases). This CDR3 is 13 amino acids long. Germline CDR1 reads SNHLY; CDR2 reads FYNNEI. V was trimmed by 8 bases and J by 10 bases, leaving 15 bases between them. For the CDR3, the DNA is TGTGCCAGCGAGGGGATTCTAGGGTCACCCCTCCACTTT. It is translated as CASEGILGSPLHF. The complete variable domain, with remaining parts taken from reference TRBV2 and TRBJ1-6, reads EPEVTQTPSHQVTQMGQEVILRCVPISNHLYFYWYRQILGQKVEFLVSFYNNEISEKSEIFDDQFSVERPDGSNFTLKIRSTKLEDSAMYFCASEGILGSPLHFGNGTRLTVT.

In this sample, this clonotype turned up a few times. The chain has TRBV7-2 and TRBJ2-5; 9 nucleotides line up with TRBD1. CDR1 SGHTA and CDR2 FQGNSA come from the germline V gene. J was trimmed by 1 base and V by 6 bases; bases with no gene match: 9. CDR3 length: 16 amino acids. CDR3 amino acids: CASSPAGTGFQETQYF. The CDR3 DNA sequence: TGTGCCAGCAGTCCCGCCGGGACAGGGTTCCAAGAGACCCAGTACTTC.

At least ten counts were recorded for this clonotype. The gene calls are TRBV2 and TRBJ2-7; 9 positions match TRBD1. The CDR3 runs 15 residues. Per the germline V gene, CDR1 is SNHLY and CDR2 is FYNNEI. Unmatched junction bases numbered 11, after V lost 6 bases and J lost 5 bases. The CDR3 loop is CASRPKRDRAHEQYF. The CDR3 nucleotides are TGTGCCAGCAGGCCAAAACGGGACAGGGCCCACGAGCAGTACTTC.

CDR3: CASNPGLGTSRETQYF. CDR3 coding DNA: TGTGCCAGTAATCCGGGACTAGGGACATCGCGAGAGACCCAGTACTTC. The chain links TRBV19 to TRBJ2-5; TRBD2 matches 8 bases. The trim removed 7 bases at V and 4 bases at J, leaving 14 bases unmatched. This CDR3 region has 16 residues. Looked up from germline, CDR1 is LNHDA and CDR2 is SQIVND (reference sequence).

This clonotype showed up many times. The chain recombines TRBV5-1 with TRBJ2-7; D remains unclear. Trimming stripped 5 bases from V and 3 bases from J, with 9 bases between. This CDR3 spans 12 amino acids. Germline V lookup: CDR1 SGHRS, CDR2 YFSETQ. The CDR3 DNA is TGCGCCAGCAGTTGGGATCTCTACGAGCAGTACTTC. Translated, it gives CASSWDLYEQYF.